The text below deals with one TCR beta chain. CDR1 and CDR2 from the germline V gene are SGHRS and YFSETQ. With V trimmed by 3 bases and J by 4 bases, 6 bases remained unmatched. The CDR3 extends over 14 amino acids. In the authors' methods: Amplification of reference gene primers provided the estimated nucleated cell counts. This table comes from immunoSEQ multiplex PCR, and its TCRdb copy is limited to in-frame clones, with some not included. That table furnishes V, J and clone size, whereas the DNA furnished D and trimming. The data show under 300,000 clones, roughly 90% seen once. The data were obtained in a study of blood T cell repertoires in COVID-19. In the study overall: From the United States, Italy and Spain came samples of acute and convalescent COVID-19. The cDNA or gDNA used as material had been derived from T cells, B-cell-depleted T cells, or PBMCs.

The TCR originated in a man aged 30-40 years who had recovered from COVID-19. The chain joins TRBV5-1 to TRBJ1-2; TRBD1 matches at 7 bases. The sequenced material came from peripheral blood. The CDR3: CASSSAGGLYGYTF. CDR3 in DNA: TGCGCCAGCAGCTCCGCAGGGGGACTCTATGGCTACACCTTC.